This is a list of T cell receptor beta chains from one sample in a study of blood T cell repertoires in COVID-19. Here immunoSEQ multiplex PCR was the method, and the copy in TCRdb shows in-frame clones only, minus some. The sample has some 200,000 clones; 89% are singletons. Sequenced material: PBMCs or T cells enriched from blood (not recorded which). These receptors originate from a woman aged 18-29 years who had recovered from COVID-19. Both conserved end residues are part of each CDR3. The D gene is left open where the match is weak. Expanded clones get a size class; other rows say once, few or many, or leave the size out.

>NA|TRBJ2-1|TRBV14|TRBD2
TGTGCCAGCAGCCTATACATAGGGAGGGCCTCTGCGGACAATGAGCAGTTCTTC
CASSLYIGRASADNEQFF
>NA|TRBJ2-3|TRBV28|NA
TGTGCCAGCCAACAGGGATTTTCATATACGCAGTATTTT
CASQQGFSYTQYF
>NA|TRBJ2-3|TRBV29-1|NA
TGCAGCGTTGCTGTTACTAGCACAGATACGCAGTATTTT
CSVAVTSTDTQYF
>NA|TRBJ1-4|TRBV27|NA
TGTGCCAGCAGTTTAGTCAGAGGGGAAAAACTGTTTTTT
CASSLVRGEKLFF
>NA|TRBJ2-7|TRBV18|TRBD2
TGTGCCAGCACTAGTGGCCAAGCGGGAGAATCCGAGCAGTACTTC
CASTSGQAGESEQYF
>NA|TRBJ1-6|TRBV7-9|TRBD1
TGTGCCAGCAGCTTACCCCGGGACAGGGGAAATTCACCCCTCCACTTT
CASSLPRDRGNSPLHF
>once|TRBJ2-1|TRBV30|TRBD2
TGTGCCTGGATCCCGGGACTACGGAATGAGCAGTTCTTC
CAWIPGLRNEQFF
>NA|TRBJ2-1|TRBV29-1|TRBD2
TGCAGCGTTCTGGCGGGAGTTAATGAGCAGTTCTTC
CSVLAGVNEQFF
>NA|TRBJ2-1|TRBV27|NA
TGTGCCAGCATGATCGCGGGGTCCTCGAGCGCTGAGCAGTTCTTC
CASMIAGSSSAEQFF
>NA|TRBJ2-7|TRBV24-1|TRBD1
TGTGCCACCAGCCGGGACAGGTCCTACGAGCAGTACTTC
CATSRDRSYEQYF
>once|TRBJ1-5|TRBV18|NA
TGTGCCAGCTCACCACGAGATATGGCGGGGGCAGGAATCCAGCCCCAGCATTTT
CASSPRDMAGAGIQPQHF
>NA|TRBJ2-7|TRBV2|NA
TGTGCCAGCACTGGGCCGGCAGGCCGAGGGTACGAGCAGTACTTC
CASTGPAGRGYEQYF
>NA|TRBJ2-1|TRBV18|NA
TGTGCCAGCTCACTGGAGAGGTACAATGAGCAGTTCTTC
CASSLERYNEQFF
>NA|TRBJ2-2|TRBV11-3|TRBD1
TGTGCCAGCAGCCTCGGGACAGTGAACACCGGGGAGCTGTTTTTT
CASSLGTVNTGELFF
>NA|TRBJ2-7|TRBV7-9|NA
TGTGCCAGCAGCTTAGCGGGAGGACGAGCCTACGAGCAGTACTTC
CASSLAGGRAYEQYF
>NA|TRBJ1-4|TRBV5-4|TRBD1
TGTGCCAGCAGCGCCCGACAGGGGGCAAATGAAAAACTGTTTTTT
CASSARQGANEKLFF
>NA|TRBJ1-5|TRBV5-6|TRBD1
TGTGCCAGCAGCGGAAACAGGGGGAAAAGCAATCAGCCCCAGCATTTT
CASSGNRGKSNQPQHF
>NA|TRBJ2-3|TRBV28|NA
TGTGCCAGCAGTTTAGGGGGGTGGGGCGCAGATACGCAGTATTTT
CASSLGGWGADTQYF
>NA|TRBJ1-2|TRBV2|TRBD1
TGTGCCAGCAGTGGCCCTGGCGACAGGGGGCTTTTCTATGGCTACACCTTC
CASSGPGDRGLFYGYTF
>NA|TRBJ2-7|TRBV28|TRBD2
TGTGCCAGCTCGATCCGGGGGGGAACGGGATTCGAGCAGTACTTC
CASSIRGGTGFEQYF
>NA|TRBJ2-1|TRBV18|NA
TGTGCCAGCTCACCACCGAGCTTGAACAATGAGCAGTTCTTC
CASSPPSLNNEQFF
>NA|TRBJ2-5|TRBV11-3|NA
TGTGCCAGCAGCTTCAGGGGTGAGACCCAGTACTTC
CASSFRGETQYF
>NA|TRBJ2-5|TRBV6-5|TRBD2
TGTGCCAGCGAAGTGTTGGGCGGGAGTGAGGGGACCCAGTACTTC
CASEVLGGSEGTQYF
>NA|TRBJ2-5|TRBV27|NA
TGTGCCAGCAGTCCGCTCACGACAGGACATCTAATCGAGACCCAGTACTTC
CASSPLTTGHLIETQYF
>NA|TRBJ2-7|TRBV29-1|NA
TGCAGCGTAGACTCGGTGGTGGGCGAGCAGTACTTC
CSVDSVVGEQYF
>once|TRBJ1-5|TRBV28|TRBD1
TGTGCCAGCAGTCTTGTCGGGACAGACTATAGCAATCAGCCCCAGCATTTT
CASSLVGTDYSNQPQHF
>NA|TRBJ2-1|TRBV9|TRBD2
TGTGCCAGCAGCGTAGCGGGACTAGAGTCCTACAATGAGCAGTTCTTC
CASSVAGLESYNEQFF
>NA|TRBJ2-7|TRBV6-5|NA
TGTGCCAGCACCGGGGGGCGGGTTCCCTCCTACGAGCAGTACTTC
CASTGGRVPSYEQYF
>NA|TRBJ2-7|TRBV3-1/TRBV3-2|TRBD1
TGTGCCAGCAGCCATTCAGGGGGCCGTTACGAGCAGTACTTC
CASSHSGGRYEQYF
>NA|TRBJ2-3|TRBV10-3|TRBD2
TGTGCCACCCAAAGTGCCCCCGGACTAGCGGGGGGCACAGATACGCAGTATTTT
CATQSAPGLAGGTDTQYF
>NA|TRBJ1-1|TRBV5-1|NA
TGCGCCAGCAGCTTTGGAGGGGTAGGCACTGAAGCTTTCTTT
CASSFGGVGTEAFF
>NA|TRBJ2-5|TRBV5-1|NA
TGCGCCAGCAGCCCCAGGGGCAGGGGTCAAGAGACCCAGTACTTC
CASSPRGRGQETQYF
>NA|TRBJ1-5|TRBV15|NA
TGTGCCACCAGCAGAGACCCAGGTACAGCAGGTAGTCAGCCCCAGCATTTT
CATSRDPGTAGSQPQHF
>NA|TRBJ2-1|TRBV28|TRBD1
TGTGCCAGCAGTTTCAGTCCGCCGGGACAGGACTACAATGAGCAGTTCTTC
CASSFSPPGQDYNEQFF
>NA|TRBJ2-7|TRBV28|NA
TGTGCCAGCAGTTTATTGAGGCGCCACCCCGAGCAGTACTTC
CASSLLRRHPEQYF
>once|TRBJ1-2|TRBV28|TRBD1
TGTGCCAGCACCCGACAGGGAACGGATGGCTACACCTTC
CASTRQGTDGYTF
>NA|TRBJ1-2|TRBV30|NA
TGTGCCTGGAGTGTACTGGGCAGGGTTGACTATGGCTACACCTTC
CAWSVLGRVDYGYTF
>NA|TRBJ1-6|TRBV27|NA
TGTGCCAGCATGCGAGGGCCAGCGGGGAATTCACCCCTCCACTTT
CASMRGPAGNSPLHF
>NA|TRBJ2-7|TRBV27|TRBD1
TGTGCCAGCAGTGGGGACAGAAACAGGTTATCCTACGAGCAGTACTTC
CASSGDRNRLSYEQYF
>NA|TRBJ2-5|TRBV6-5|TRBD1
TGTGCCAGCAGTTACCCACCGGATCAGGGGGCACAGACCCAGTACTTC
CASSYPPDQGAQTQYF
>NA|TRBJ2-1|TRBV2|TRBD2
TGTGCCAGCACTAGCGGCGGCTACCCTCACGCGGATGAGCAGTTCTTC
CASTSGGYPHADEQFF
>NA|TRBJ2-2|TRBV7-9|TRBD2
TGTGCCAGCAGCTTAGCCGTAGCGGGAGTATGGACCGGGGAGCTGTTTTTT
CASSLAVAGVWTGELFF
>NA|TRBJ2-1|TRBV9|TRBD2
TGTGCCAGCAGCGTAGCCGCTGGGGGAGGGCCAGGGAATGAGCAGTTCTTC
CASSVAAGGGPGNEQFF
>NA|TRBJ2-7|TRBV27|NA
TGTGCCAGCACCTCCACCGTGATAGGGGACTACGAGCAGTACTTC
CASTSTVIGDYEQYF
>few|TRBJ2-2|TRBV6-5|NA
TGTGCCAGCAGTCGGGCCGGGGAGCTGTTTTTT
CASSRAGELFF
>NA|TRBJ2-1|TRBV2|TRBD2
TGTGCCAGCAGCGAAAAGGGGGTGACTAGCGCCCCATACAATGAGCAGTTCTTC
CASSEKGVTSAPYNEQFF
>few|TRBJ1-2|TRBV19|TRBD1
TGTGCCAGCAAAACCACCGGGACAGGGGCGCTCGATGGCTACACCTTC
CASKTTGTGALDGYTF
>NA|TRBJ2-7|TRBV7-2|TRBD2
TGTGCCAGCAGCCGTCAAAGACTAGCGGGAGGGCCGTCCTACGAGCAGTACTTC
CASSRQRLAGGPSYEQYF
>NA|TRBJ2-7|TRBV28|NA
TGTGCTTGCTACTCATCAGGGATTAACCCCTACGAGCAGTACTTC
CACYSSGINPYEQYF
>NA|TRBJ1-3|TRBV2|NA
TGTGCCAGTGGACAGACTGGAAACACCATATATTTT
CASGQTGNTIYF
>NA|TRBJ1-6|TRBV28|NA
TGTGCCAGCAGTTTGACCCAAACCGGGAATTCACCCCTCCACTTT
CASSLTQTGNSPLHF
>NA|TRBJ2-2|TRBV5-1|TRBD2
TGCGCCAGCAGCGGAGTAGCGGGAGATCCCGGGGAGCTGTTTTTT
CASSGVAGDPGELFF
>NA|TRBJ1-3|TRBV7-9|TRBD1
TGTGCCAGCAGCTCGGACAGGGGGCCATCTGGAAACACCATATATTTT
CASSSDRGPSGNTIYF
>NA|TRBJ2-2|TRBV24-1|NA
TGTGCCACCAGTGATTTGGGGCGGGATCCCACCGGGGAGCTGTTTTTT
CATSDLGRDPTGELFF